This TCR beta chain was recovered during a study of blood T cell repertoires in COVID-19. Study-wide background: The United States, Italy and Spain provided the acute and convalescent COVID-19 samples.

Profiling relied on immunoSEQ multiplex PCR, and the TCRdb table lists in-frame clones only, not all of them. The sample carries under 55,000 clones, around nine tenths recorded once. Trimming removed 1 base from V and 1 base from J, with 4 bases in between. The length of the CDR3 is 13 residues. CDR1 SNHLY and CDR2 FYNNEI come from the germline V gene. V gene TRBV2 combines with J gene TRBJ1-1, with D unresolved. The TCR comes from a human donor in a cohort sampled during active COVID-19. The sample consisted of peripheral blood. The CDR3 here is CASSEGANTEAFF. The CDR3 DNA is TGTGCCAGCAGTGAAGGGGCGAACACTGAAGCTTTCTTT.